This T cell receptor (beta chain) emerged from a study of regulatory T cells in long-lasting Graves disease. The study, taken as a whole, reports: Newly diagnosed patients had higher TCR diversity than persistent Graves' patients did. Persistent patients shared more public clonotypes (approximately 2,800) than new patients (more than 900). Since the sample size was small, accuracy may have been reduced.

Building the TCR beta libraries relied on iRepertoire HTBI primers, and CDR3 regions underwent Arm-PCR. Source study methods: Across samples, over 55 TRBV and some 13 TRBJ segments were found. In TCRdb, the multiplex PCR reads were re-called with MiXCR into one record per CDR3 protein. The V and J calls and clone size come from TCRdb's table, not from the authors' own analysis. The sample contains hundreds of thousands of distinct CDR3 sequences, roughly 20% of which appear only once. There are 12 residues in the CDR3. Trimming removed 5 bases at V and 8 bases at J, with 12 bases between. Germline assignment: CDR1 PRHDT and CDR2 FYEKMQ (reference sequence). This clonotype was found many times. The antigen remains undetermined. The time point: persistent/refractory GD, antithyroid drugs over 5 years with positive TRAb. The TCR library used RNA extracted from PBMCs.

This sequence originates from a female donor with Graves disease. Sequencing used peripheral blood mononuclear cells (PBMCs), obtained when the disease was refractory, from a patient treated with antithyroid drugs. The V gene is TRBV13, the J gene TRBJ1-2; unclear D gene. The chain's CDR3 is CASSPGSAGYTF. Written as DNA, the CDR3 is TGTGCCAGCAGCCCCGGATCGGCGGGCTACACCTTC.